This T cell receptor beta chain was identified in a study of T cell changes during pregnancy in multiple sclerosis. The CDR3 consists of 15 residues. Per the germline V gene, CDR1 is LGHNA and CDR2 is YSLEER. The V end lost 4 bases, the J end lost 0 bases, and 11 bases lay between the germline ends. TCRdb's copy holds only in-frame clones and misses some; the assay was immunoSEQ multiplex PCR. In the table there are about 100,000 clones, about 92% of which are singletons. The starting material was peripheral blood, obtained after pregnancy. The sequence came from a female donor with multiple sclerosis, enrolled in a pregnancy study. The chain employs TRBV4-3 and TRBJ2-3; D is uncertain. The CDR3 is CASSRTRASTDTQYF. DNA for the CDR3: TGCGCCAGCAGCCGAACGCGTGCTAGCACAGATACGCAGTATTTT.